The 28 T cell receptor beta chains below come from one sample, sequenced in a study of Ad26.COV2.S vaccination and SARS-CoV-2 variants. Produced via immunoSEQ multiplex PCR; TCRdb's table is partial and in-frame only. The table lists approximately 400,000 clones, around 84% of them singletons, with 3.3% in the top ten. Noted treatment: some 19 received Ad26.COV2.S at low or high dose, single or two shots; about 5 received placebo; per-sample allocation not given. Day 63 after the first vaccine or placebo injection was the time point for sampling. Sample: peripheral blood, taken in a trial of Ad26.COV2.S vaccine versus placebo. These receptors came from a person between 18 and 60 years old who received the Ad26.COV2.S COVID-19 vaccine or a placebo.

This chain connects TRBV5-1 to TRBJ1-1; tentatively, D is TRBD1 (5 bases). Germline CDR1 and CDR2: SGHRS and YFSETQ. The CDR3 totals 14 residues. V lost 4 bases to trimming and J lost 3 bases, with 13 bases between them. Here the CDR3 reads CASSPPDTHTEAFF. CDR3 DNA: TGCGCCAGCAGCCCCCCGGACACCCACACTGAAGCTTTCTTT.

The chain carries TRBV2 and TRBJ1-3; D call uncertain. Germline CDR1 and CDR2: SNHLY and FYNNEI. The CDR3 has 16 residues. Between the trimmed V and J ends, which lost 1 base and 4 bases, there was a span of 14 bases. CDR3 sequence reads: CASSEVGATKGNTIYF. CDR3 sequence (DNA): TGTGCCAGCAGTGAAGTTGGCGCAACGAAGGGAAACACCATATATTTT. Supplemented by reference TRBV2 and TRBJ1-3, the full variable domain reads EPEVTQTPSHQVTQMGQEVILRCVPISNHLYFYWYRQILGQKVEFLVSFYNNEISEKSEIFDDQFSVERPDGSNFTLKIRSTKLEDSAMYFCASSEVGATKGNTIYFGEGSWLTVV.

Here the CDR3 DNA reads TGTGCCAGCAGTCTAGCGGGAGTCCCGTCCTACAATGAGCAGTTCTTC. Protein: CASSLAGVPSYNEQFF. The chain links TRBV28 to TRBJ2-1, with 10 bases identical to TRBD2. Germline V gene sequence: CDR1 MDHEN, CDR2 SYDVKM. The CDR3 length is 16 residues. Trimming at V came to 5 bases and at J to 1 base, leaving 5 bases not matched to a gene.

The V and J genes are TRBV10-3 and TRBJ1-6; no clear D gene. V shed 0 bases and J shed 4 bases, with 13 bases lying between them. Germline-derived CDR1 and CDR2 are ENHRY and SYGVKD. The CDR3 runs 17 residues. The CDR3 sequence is CAISESTLLRYNSPLHF. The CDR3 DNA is TGTGCCATCAGTGAGTCGACGTTATTGCGATATAATTCACCCCTCCACTTT.

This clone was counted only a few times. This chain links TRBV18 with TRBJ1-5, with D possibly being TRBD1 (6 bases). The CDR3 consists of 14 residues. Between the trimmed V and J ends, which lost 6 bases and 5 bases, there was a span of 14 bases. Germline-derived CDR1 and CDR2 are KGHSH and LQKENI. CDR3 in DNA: TGTGCCAGCTCCCTCGCAGGGGATGATCAGCCCCAGCATTTT. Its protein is CASSLAGDDQPQHF.

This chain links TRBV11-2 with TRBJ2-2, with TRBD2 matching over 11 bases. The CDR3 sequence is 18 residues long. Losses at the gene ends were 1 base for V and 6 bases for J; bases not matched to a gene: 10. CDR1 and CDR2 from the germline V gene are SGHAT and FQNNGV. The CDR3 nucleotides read TGTGCCAGCAGCTTAGGTCCCCTAGCGGGGGGAGTAGCCGGGGAGCTGTTTTTT. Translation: CASSLGPLAGGVAGELFF.

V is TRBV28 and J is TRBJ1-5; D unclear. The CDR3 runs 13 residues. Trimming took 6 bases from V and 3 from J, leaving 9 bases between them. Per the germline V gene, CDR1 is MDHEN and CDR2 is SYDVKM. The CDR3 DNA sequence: TGTGCCAGCAGCTTCGCCCTCAATCAGCCCCAGCATTTT. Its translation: CASSFALNQPQHF.

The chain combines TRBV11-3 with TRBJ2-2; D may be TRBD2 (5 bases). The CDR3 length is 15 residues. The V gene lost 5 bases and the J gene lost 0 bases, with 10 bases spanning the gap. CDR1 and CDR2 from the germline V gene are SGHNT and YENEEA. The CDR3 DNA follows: TGTGCCAGCAGCCGCGGACTTGCGAACACCGGGGAGCTGTTTTTT. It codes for CASSRGLANTGELFF. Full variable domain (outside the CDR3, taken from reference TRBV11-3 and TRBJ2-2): EAGVVQSPRYKIIEKKQPVAFWCNPISGHNTLYWYLQNLGQGPELLIRYENEEAVDDSQLPKDRFSAERLKGVDSTLKIQPAELGDSAVYLCASSRGLANTGELFFGEGSRLTVL.

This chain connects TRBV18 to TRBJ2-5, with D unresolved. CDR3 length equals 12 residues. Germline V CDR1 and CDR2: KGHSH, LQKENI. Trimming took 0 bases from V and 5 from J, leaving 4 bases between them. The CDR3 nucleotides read TGTGCCAGCTCACCACCATCCGAGACCCAGTACTTC. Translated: CASSPPSETQYF.

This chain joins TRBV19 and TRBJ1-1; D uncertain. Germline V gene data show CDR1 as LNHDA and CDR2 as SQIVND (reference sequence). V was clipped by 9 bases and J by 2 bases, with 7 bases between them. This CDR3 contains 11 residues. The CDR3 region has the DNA TGTGCCAGCCTTTATAACACTGAAGCTTTCTTT. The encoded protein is CASLYNTEAFF.

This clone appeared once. CDR3: CASSPDRFGSPLHF. In DNA form, the CDR3 reads TGTGCCAGTAGTCCCGACAGGTTTGGTTCACCCCTCCACTTT. The chain has TRBV19 and TRBJ1-6, with a possible D match to TRBD1 (6 bases). CDR3 size: 14 residues. Trimming removed 5 bases at V and 9 bases at J, with 14 bases between. Germline loops: CDR1 LNHDA, CDR2 SQIVND (reference sequence).

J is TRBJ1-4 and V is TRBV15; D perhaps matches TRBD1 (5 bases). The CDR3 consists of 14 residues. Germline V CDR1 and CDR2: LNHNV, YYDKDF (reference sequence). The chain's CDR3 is CASSLGGTDEKLFF. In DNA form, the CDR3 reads TGTGCTTCATCTCTGGGGGGTACGGATGAAAAACTGTTTTTT.

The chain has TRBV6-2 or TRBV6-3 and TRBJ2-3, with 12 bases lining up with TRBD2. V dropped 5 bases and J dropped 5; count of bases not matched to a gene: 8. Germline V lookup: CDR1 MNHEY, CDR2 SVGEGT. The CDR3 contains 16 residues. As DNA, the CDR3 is TGTGCCAGCAGTGATGGACTAGCGGGATCGAGAGATACGCAGTATTTT. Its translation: CASSDGLAGSRDTQYF.

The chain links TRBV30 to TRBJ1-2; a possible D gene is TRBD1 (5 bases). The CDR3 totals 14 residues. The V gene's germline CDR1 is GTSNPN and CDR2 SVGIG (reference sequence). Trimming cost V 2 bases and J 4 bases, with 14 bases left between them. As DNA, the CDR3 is TGTGCCTGGAGTTTTTGGGGCGATCTCTATGGCTACACCTTC. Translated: CAWSFWGDLYGYTF. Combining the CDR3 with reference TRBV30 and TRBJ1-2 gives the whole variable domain SQTIHQWPATLVQPVGSPLSLECTVEGTSNPNLYWYRQAAGRGLQLLFYSVGIGQISSEVPQNLSASRPQDRQFILSSKKLLLSDSGFYLCAWSFWGDLYGYTFGSGTRLTVV.

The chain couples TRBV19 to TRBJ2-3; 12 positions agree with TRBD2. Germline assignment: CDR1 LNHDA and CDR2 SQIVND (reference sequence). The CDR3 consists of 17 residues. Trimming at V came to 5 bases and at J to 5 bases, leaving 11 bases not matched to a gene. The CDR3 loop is CASSSKTSGRPRDTQYF. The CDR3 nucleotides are TGTGCCAGTAGTTCAAAAACTAGCGGGAGGCCCCGAGATACGCAGTATTTT.

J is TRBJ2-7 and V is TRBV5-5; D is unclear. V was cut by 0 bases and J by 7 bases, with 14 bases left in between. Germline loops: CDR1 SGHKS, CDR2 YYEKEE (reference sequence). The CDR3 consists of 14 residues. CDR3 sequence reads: CASSLERWQGEQYF. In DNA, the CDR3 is TGTGCCAGCAGCTTGGAGAGGTGGCAAGGGGAGCAGTACTTC.

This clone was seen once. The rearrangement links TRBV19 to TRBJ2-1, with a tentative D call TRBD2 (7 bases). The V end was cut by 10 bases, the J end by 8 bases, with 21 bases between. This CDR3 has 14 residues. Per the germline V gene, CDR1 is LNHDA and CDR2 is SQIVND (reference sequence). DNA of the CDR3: TGTGCCACTGCGGGGGCAGGTTTGATCTATGAGCAGTTCTTC. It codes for CATAGAGLIYEQFF. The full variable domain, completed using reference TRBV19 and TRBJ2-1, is DGGITQSPKYLFRKEGQNVTLSCEQNLNHDAMYWYRQDPGQGLRLIYYSQIVNDFQKGDIAEGYSVSREKKESFPLTVTSAQKNPTAFYLCATAGAGLIYEQFFGPGTRLTVL.

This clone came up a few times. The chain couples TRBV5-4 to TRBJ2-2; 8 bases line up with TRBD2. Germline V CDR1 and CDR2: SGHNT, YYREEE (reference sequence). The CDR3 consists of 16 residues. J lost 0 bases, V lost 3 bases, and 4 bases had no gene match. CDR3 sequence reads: CASSYPGLANTGELFF. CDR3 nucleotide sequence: TGTGCCAGCAGCTATCCGGGACTAGCGAACACCGGGGAGCTGTTTTTT. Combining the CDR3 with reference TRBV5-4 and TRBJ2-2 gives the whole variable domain ETGVTQSPTHLIKTRGQQVTLRCSSQSGHNTVSWYQQALGQGPQFIFQYYREEENGRGNFPPRFSGLQFPNYSSELNVNALELDDSALYLCASSYPGLANTGELFFGEGSRLTVL.

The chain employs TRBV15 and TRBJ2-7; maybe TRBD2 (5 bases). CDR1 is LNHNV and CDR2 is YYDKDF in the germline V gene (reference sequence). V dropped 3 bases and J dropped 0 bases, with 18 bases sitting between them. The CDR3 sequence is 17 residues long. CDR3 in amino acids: CATSSPGRPRSSYEQYF. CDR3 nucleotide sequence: TGTGCCACCAGCAGCCCTGGGAGACCGAGGAGCTCCTACGAGCAGTACTTC. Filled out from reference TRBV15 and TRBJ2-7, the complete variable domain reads DAMVIQNPRYQVTQFGKPVTLSCSQTLNHNVMYWYQQKSSQAPKLLFHYYDKDFNNEADTPDNFQSRRPNTSFCFLDIRSPGLGDTAMYLCATSSPGRPRSSYEQYFGPGTRLTVT.

CDR3 protein: CASSQEYQPGNTIYF. The CDR3 DNA sequence: TGTGCCAGCAGCCAAGAATACCAACCTGGAAACACCATATATTTT. The chain combines TRBV14 with TRBJ1-3; D remains ambiguous. The germline gives CDR1 SGHDN, CDR2 FVKESK. The CDR3 extends over 15 amino acids. V lost 0 bases, J lost 2 bases, and 8 bases lay in between.

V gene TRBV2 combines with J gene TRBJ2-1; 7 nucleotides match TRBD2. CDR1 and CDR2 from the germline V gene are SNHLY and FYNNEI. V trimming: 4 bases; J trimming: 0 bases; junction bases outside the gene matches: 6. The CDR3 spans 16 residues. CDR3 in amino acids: CASSGGLAVSYNEQFF. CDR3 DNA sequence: TGTGCCAGCAGTGGGGGTCTAGCGGTCTCCTACAATGAGCAGTTCTTC. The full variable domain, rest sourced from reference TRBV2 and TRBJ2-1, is EPEVTQTPSHQVTQMGQEVILRCVPISNHLYFYWYRQILGQKVEFLVSFYNNEISEKSEIFDDQFSVERPDGSNFTLKIRSTKLEDSAMYFCASSGGLAVSYNEQFFGPGTRLTVL.

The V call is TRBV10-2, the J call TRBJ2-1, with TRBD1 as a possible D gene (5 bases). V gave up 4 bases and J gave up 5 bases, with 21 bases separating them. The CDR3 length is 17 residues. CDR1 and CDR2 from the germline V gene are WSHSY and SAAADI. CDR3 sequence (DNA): TGCGCCAGCAGTGGAGGACATCCGTACTACTCTGACAATGAGCAGTTCTTC. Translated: CASSGGHPYYSDNEQFF.

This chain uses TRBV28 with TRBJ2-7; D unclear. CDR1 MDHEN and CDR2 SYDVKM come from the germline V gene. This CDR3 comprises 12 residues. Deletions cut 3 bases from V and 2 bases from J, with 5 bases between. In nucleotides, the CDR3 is TGTGCCAGCAGTTTGGTGCCCTACGAGCAGTACTTC. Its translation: CASSLVPYEQYF.

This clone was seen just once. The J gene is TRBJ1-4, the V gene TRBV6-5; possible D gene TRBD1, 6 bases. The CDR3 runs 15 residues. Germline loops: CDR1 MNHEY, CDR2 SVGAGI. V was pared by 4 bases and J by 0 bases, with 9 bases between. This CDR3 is CASSFRTATNEKLFF. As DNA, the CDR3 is TGTGCCAGCAGTTTCCGGACAGCAACTAATGAAAAACTGTTTTTT.

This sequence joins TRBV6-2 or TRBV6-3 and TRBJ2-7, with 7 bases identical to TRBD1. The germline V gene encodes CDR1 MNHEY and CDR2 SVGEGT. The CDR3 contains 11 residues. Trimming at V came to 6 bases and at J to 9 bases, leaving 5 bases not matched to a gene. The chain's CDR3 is CASSDRVLQYF. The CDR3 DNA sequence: TGTGCCAGCAGCGACAGGGTTTTGCAGTACTTC.

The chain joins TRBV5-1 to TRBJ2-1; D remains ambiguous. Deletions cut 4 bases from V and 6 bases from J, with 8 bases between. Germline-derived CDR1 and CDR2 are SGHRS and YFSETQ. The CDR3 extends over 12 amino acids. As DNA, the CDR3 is TGCGCCAGCAGCCTACCTAGCAATGAGCAGTTCTTC. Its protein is CASSLPSNEQFF.

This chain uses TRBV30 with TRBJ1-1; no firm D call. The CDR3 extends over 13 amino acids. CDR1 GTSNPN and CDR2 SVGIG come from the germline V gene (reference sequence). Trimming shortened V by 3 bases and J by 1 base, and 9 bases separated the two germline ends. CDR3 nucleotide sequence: TGTGCCTGGAGCGCCGGATCGAACACTGAAGCTTTCTTT. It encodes CAWSAGSNTEAFF. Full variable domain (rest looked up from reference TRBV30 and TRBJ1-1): SQTIHQWPATLVQPVGSPLSLECTVEGTSNPNLYWYRQAAGRGLQLLFYSVGIGQISSEVPQNLSASRPQDRQFILSSKKLLLSDSGFYLCAWSAGSNTEAFFGQGTRLTVV.

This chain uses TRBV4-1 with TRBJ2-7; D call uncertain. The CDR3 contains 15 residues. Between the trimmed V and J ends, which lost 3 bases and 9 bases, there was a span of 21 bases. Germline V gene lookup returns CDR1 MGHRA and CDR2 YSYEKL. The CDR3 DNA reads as TGCGCCAGCAGCCAGGGAACAGATACTGTACGCGGGCAGTACTTC. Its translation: CASSQGTDTVRGQYF.